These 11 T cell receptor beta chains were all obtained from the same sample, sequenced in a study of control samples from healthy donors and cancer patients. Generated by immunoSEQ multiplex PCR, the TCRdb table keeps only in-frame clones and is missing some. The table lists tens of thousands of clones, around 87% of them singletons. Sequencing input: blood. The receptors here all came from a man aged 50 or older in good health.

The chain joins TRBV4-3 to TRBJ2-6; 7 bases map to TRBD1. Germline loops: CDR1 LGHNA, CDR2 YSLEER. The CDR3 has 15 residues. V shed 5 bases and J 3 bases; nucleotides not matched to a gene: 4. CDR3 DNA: TGCGCCAGCAGCAGACAGGGAGATGGGGCCAACGTCCTGACTTTC. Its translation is CASSRQGDGANVLTF.

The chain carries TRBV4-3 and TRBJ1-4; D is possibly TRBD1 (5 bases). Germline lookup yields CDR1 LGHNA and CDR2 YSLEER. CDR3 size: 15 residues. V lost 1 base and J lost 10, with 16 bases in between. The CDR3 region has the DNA TGCGCCAGCAGCCAAGGGGACGGAGAGACTGGAAAACTGTTTTTT. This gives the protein CASSQGDGETGKLFF.

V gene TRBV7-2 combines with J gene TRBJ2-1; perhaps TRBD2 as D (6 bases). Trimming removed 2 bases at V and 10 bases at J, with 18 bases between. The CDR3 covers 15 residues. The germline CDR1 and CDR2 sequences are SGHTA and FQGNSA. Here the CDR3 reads CASSLTVGGRGEQFF. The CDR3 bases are TGTGCCAGCAGCTTAACCGTGGGGGGAAGAGGCGAGCAGTTCTTC. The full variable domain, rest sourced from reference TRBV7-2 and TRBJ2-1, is GAGVSQSPSNKVTEKGKDVELRCDPISGHTALYWYRQSLGQGLEFLIYFQGNSAPDKSGLPSDRFSAERTGGSVSTLTIQRTQQEDSAVYLCASSLTVGGRGEQFFGPGTRLTVL.

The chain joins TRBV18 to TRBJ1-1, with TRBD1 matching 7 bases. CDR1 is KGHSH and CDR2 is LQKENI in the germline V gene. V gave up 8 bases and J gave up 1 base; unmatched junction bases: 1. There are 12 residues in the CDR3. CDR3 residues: CASRQGNTEAFF. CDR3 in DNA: TGTGCCAGCCGACAGGGGAACACTGAAGCTTTCTTT.

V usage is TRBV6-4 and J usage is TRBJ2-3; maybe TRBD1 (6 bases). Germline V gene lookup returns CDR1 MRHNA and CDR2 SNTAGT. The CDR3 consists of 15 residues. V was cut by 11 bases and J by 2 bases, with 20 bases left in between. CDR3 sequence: CARRPPGQYTDTQYF. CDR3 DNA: TGTGCCCGAAGACCCCCGGGACAATACACAGATACGCAGTATTTT.

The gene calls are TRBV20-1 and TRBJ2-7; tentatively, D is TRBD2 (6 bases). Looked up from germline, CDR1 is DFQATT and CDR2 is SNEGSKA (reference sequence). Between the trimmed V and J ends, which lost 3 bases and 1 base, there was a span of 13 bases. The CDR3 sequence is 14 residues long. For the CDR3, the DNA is TGCAGTGCTAGTAGGTCAGGGAGGTCCTACGAGCAGTACGTC. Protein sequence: CSASRSGRSYEQYV.

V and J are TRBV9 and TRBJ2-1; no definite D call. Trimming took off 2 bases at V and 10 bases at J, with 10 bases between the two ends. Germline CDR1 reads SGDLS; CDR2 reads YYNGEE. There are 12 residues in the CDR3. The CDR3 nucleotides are TGTGCCAGCAGCGTCTGGCTGGGGGAGCAGTTCTTC. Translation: CASSVWLGEQFF.

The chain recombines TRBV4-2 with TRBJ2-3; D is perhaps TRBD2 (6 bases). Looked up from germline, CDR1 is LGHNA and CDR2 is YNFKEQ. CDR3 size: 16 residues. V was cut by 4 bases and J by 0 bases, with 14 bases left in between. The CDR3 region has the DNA TGTGCCAGCAGCCTCCGAACCGGGGGTAGCACAGATACGCAGTATTTT. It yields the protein CASSLRTGGSTDTQYF.

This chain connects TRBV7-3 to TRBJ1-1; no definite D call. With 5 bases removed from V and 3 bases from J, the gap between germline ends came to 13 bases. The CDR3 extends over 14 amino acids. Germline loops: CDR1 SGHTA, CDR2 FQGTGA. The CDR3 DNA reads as TGTGCCAGCAGCCCGCTCCCAGGATACACTGAAGCTTTCTTT. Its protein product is CASSPLPGYTEAFF.

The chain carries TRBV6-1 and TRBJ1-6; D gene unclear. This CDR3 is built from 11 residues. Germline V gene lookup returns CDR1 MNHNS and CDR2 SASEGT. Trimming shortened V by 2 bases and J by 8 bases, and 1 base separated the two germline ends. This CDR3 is CASSEYSPLHF. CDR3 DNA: TGTGCCAGCAGTGAATATTCACCCCTCCACTTT.

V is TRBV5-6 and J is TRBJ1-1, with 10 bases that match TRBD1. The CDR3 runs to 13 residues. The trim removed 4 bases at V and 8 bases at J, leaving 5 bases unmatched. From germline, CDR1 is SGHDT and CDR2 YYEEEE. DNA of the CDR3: TGTGCCAGCAGCCAGACAGGGGGCTTGGAAGCTTTCTTT. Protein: CASSQTGGLEAFF. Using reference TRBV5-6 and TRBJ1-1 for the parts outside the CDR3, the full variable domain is DAGVTQSPTHLIKTRGQQVTLRCSPKSGHDTVSWYQQALGQGPQFIFQYYEEEERQRGNFPDRFSGHQFPNYSSELNVNALLLGDSALYLCASSQTGGLEAFFGQGTRLTVV.